This TCR beta chain was sequenced for a study of Graves' ophthalmopathy and Graves' hyperthyroidism (dated by TCRdb to between 2018 and 2020). Study-level background: Peripheral blood was collected at initial diagnosis, prior to any treatment. The study used TCR beta repertoire signatures to distinguish Graves' ophthalmopathy from Graves' hyperthyroidism and to predict progression to ophthalmopathy. In total, some 130 blood samples were TCR-sequenced: approximately 42 ophthalmopathy, around 75 hyperthyroidism and some 17 hyperthyroidism-to-ophthalmopathy patients. A discovery set of 100 patients (43 ophthalmopathy, 55 to 65 stable hyperthyroidism) was enrolled to explore V-J signatures distinguishing ophthalmopathy from hyperthyroidism. For independent validation, a separate cohort was made up of approximately 18 hyperthyroidism patients plus 17 patients who later progressed from hyperthyroidism to ophthalmopathy. In several hyperthyroidism patients, the T-cell repertoires found in thyroid tissue were compared with those found in blood. Once sampling was done, hyperthyroidism patients were given methimazole at a starting dose of 30 mg daily, while ophthalmopathy patients were given high-dose intravenous methylprednisolone. The approximately 90 discovery patients were randomly split 7:3 into training and test sets. Study-wide conclusions, independent of this receptor: No statistical method was used to predetermine the sample size, and group allocation was not hidden from the investigators. In validation, the model predicted ophthalmopathy progression with about 71% sensitivity and approximately 78% specificity; some twelve predicted patients were CT-confirmed with GO in a median of around 6 months. Most expanded thyroid clonotypes with a frequency above 0.001 also appeared in blood, which suggests that blood repertoires may reflect the immune response in the thyroid. Ophthalmopathy was separated from stable hyperthyroidism by the 13-signature model with about 90% sensitivity and around 81% specificity in cross-validation and with 80%/75% in the test set.

Stable hyperthyroidism was defined as no progression to ophthalmopathy within 18 months of follow-up. Hyperthyroidism patients were newly diagnosed, were aged 18 to 65 years, and had a disease duration under 2 months. Patients were excluded if they had other autoimmune diseases, uncontrolled infections, pregnancy or lactation. Clinical symptoms, serum thyroxine, TRAb, thyroid ultrasound and orbital computed tomography were used for diagnosis. Ficoll-Paque density gradient centrifugation was used to isolate PBMCs from 8 to 10 ml of fresh peripheral blood. Total RNA was extracted with Trizol reagent and quality-checked on an Agilent 2100 Bioanalyzer. For repertoire sequencing, TCR beta CDR3 regions were amplified from RNA transcripts. The first round was an RT-PCR using HTBI primers with the Qiagen OneStep RT-PCR kit, and this first round was followed by a second-round multiplex PCR, then size selection and purification. Libraries were sequenced paired-end with 100 bp reads on an Illumina HiSeq2000. The paper's processing steps were these. SOAPnuke was used for read processing, and reads with adapters, uncalled bases, a mean Phred below 15, or no exact constant-primer or identifier match were discarded. COPE v1.2.5 was used to merge the high-quality paired reads. Clonotypes were defined as unique nucleotide sequences and were aligned to IMGT TRB V, D and J references using MiTCR v1.1. The analysis was limited to V-J combinations with a frequency above 0.0001, which together covered just over 98% of the repertoires. For each V-J combination, a TCR clonal expansion and chaos score was defined as the ratio of F50 clonal expansion to chaos observed in the TCRdist matrix. Welch's t-statistics and random forest were used to reduce features to about 14 V-J combinations, which were fed into a naive Bayes classifier. The similarity between thyroid and blood repertoires was quantified using the Morisita-Horn index. TCRdb took the public reads, trimmed them with fastp at Q25, ran MiXCR for clone calling and kept in-frame beta chains. Every distinct CDR3 protein forms one entry, paired with its most common genes and DNA. The V and J calls, along with clone size, are taken from TCRdb and not from the paper's own processing. Here the sample has 600,000 to 650,000 distinct CDR3 sequences; 22% occur a single time. The top ten clones comprise 7.1% of the sample.

CDR3 length: 14 amino acids, cysteine to phenylalanine. Solely the CDR3 DNA is kept, with 42 bases framed from the first base. The germline V gene supplies CDR1 MGHRA and CDR2 YSYEKL. This clonotype appeared a few times. Which antigen it targets is not known. At one end, the junction sequence differs from germline, possibly due to a read error. The chain is made from TRBV4-1 and TRBJ2-4, with TRBD1 tentatively as D gene (5 bases match). Sequenced input: peripheral blood. The source is a woman under 30 with stable Graves' hyperthyroidism. Some clones in this sample may be carry-over from other donors' samples. Donor details come from another sample of the same person, matched by shared clones. The DNA reads TGCGCCAGCAGCCAAATAGGGGCCTTGGACATTAAGTACTTC. It encodes CASSQIGALDIKYF.